Listed below are T cell receptor beta chains from one sample, sequenced in a study of T cell repertoires in aging, cancer and after chemotherapy. TCRdb recomputed calls from the multiplex PCR reads with MiXCR, one row per CDR3 protein. Among roughly 9,000 distinct CDR3 sequences, over 40% were seen once, and the ten largest hold over 9%. Specimen: blood. The source is a human donor with a solid tumor. CDR3s include the opening cysteine and the closing phenylalanine or tryptophan. The order of the fields is J gene, V gene, clone size, D gene, CDR3 DNA, CDR3 protein. A D gene is named only where the DNA matches it firmly. Part of the rows lack a size; the others show once, few, many or a class for expanded clones.

J: TRBJ1-1
V: TRBV19
size: few
D: -
DNA: TGTGCCAGTAGTTTACAGGGGAACACTGAAGCTTTCTTT
CDR3: CASSLQGNTEAFF

J: TRBJ2-7
V: TRBV19
size: few
D: TRBD1
DNA: TGTGCCAGTAGTATCCAGGGGGCTTTCTACGAGCAGTACTTC
CDR3: CASSIQGAFYEQYF

J: TRBJ2-1
V: TRBV19
size: medium-sized
D: -
DNA: TGTGCCACCGGCCCGGGGTTTAACGAGCAGTTCTTC
CDR3: CATGPGFNEQFF

J: TRBJ2-7
V: TRBV15
size: few
D: -
DNA: TGTGCCACCAGCAGAGGTTACTACGAGCAGTACTTC
CDR3: CATSRGYYEQYF

J: TRBJ2-2
V: TRBV18
size: -
D: -
DNA: TGTGCCAGCTCACCAGGATCCGACAGACCGACCGGGGAGCTGTTTTTT
CDR3: CASSPGSDRPTGELFF

J: TRBJ2-5
V: TRBV19
size: -
D: -
DNA: TGTGCCAGTAGTCCCTTGAAAGGGCTCCAAGAGACCCAGTACTTC
CDR3: CASSPLKGLQETQYF

J: TRBJ2-2
V: TRBV10-3
size: few
D: -
DNA: TGTGCCATCAGTGAGGGCACCGGGGAGCTGTTTTTT
CDR3: CAISEGTGELFF

J: TRBJ2-2
V: TRBV6-5
size: -
D: -
DNA: TGTGCCAGCAGTCCCGGGACCTGGAACACCGGGGAGCTGTTTTTT
CDR3: CASSPGTWNTGELFF

J: TRBJ2-1
V: TRBV5-6
size: few
D: -
DNA: TGTGCCAGCAGCCGATCCCTCACCGTTTTGGCCTACAATGAGCAGTTCTTC
CDR3: CASSRSLTVLAYNEQFF

J: TRBJ1-3
V: TRBV19
size: -
D: -
DNA: TGTGCCAGTAGACCAGGACCCAGTCCTGGAAACACCATATATTTT
CDR3: CASRPGPSPGNTIYF

J: TRBJ2-7
V: TRBV14
size: -
D: -
DNA: TGTGCCAGCAGCCCCCCCTACGAGCAGTACTTC
CDR3: CASSPPYEQYF

J: TRBJ2-1
V: TRBV4-3
size: -
D: TRBD2
DNA: TGCGCCAGCAGCCAAGATTATACAGCGGGAGATGAGCAGTTCTTC
CDR3: CASSQDYTAGDEQFF

J: TRBJ2-5
V: TRBV19
size: -
D: -
DNA: TGTGCCAGTAGTATGAGGCAAGAGACCCAGTACTTC
CDR3: CASSMRQETQYF

J: TRBJ2-1
V: TRBV30
size: few
D: TRBD2
DNA: TGTGCCTGGAGTGGACTAGCGGGAGTCGATGAGCAGTTCTTC
CDR3: CAWSGLAGVDEQFF

J: TRBJ1-5
V: TRBV6-5
size: -
D: -
DNA: TGTGCCAGCAGCCACACCCAGGAGAATCAGCCCCAGCATTTT
CDR3: CASSHTQENQPQHF

J: TRBJ2-2
V: TRBV30
size: -
D: -
DNA: TGTGCCTGGAGATGGCGGGATAGGGACACCGGGGAGCTGTTTTTT
CDR3: CAWRWRDRDTGELFF

J: TRBJ2-7
V: TRBV6-5
size: medium-sized
D: -
DNA: TGTGCCAGCAGTTACGACAGAGACCCCACCTACGAGCAGTACTTC
CDR3: CASSYDRDPTYEQYF

J: TRBJ1-1
V: TRBV27
size: -
D: -
DNA: TGTGCCAGCAGAGTGGGAGCCTACACTGAAGCTTTCTTT
CDR3: CASRVGAYTEAFF

J: TRBJ2-3
V: TRBV29-1
size: medium-sized
D: TRBD2
DNA: TGCGCCGGGGGAGCGGGAGCGGATACGCAGTATTTT
CDR3: CAGGAGADTQYF

J: TRBJ2-3
V: TRBV19
size: few
D: -
DNA: TGTGCCAGTAGTATAGGGGCTAGCGGCACAGATACGCAGTATTTT
CDR3: CASSIGASGTDTQYF

J: TRBJ2-1
V: TRBV6-5
size: few
D: TRBD2
DNA: TGTGCCAGCAGTTACTCGAGCGGCGGGAGAGGGGAGCAGTTCTTC
CDR3: CASSYSSGGRGEQFF

J: TRBJ2-3
V: TRBV29-1
size: -
D: TRBD2
DNA: TGCAGCGTTGACGGCCCGGGAGGAGATACGCAGTATTTT
CDR3: CSVDGPGGDTQYF

J: TRBJ1-3
V: TRBV6-5
size: -
D: -
DNA: TGTGCCAGCAGTTCTGGAGTCTCTGGAAACACCATATATTTT
CDR3: CASSSGVSGNTIYF

J: TRBJ1-1
V: TRBV19
size: -
D: -
DNA: TGTGCCAGTAAAGACAGAGGCATGAACACTGAAGCTTTCTTT
CDR3: CASKDRGMNTEAFF

J: TRBJ2-3
V: TRBV24-1
size: -
D: TRBD1
DNA: TGTGCCACCAGTGCGCGGTCAGGGGGACAAGATACGCAGTATTTT
CDR3: CATSARSGGQDTQYF

J: TRBJ1-6
V: TRBV15
size: -
D: -
DNA: TGTGCCACCAGCAGACAGGTCCTTAGCTCCTATAATTCACCCCTCCACTTT
CDR3: CATSRQVLSSYNSPLHF

J: TRBJ1-1
V: TRBV18
size: -
D: -
DNA: TGTGCCAGCTCAGAGAGGGACACTGAAGCTTTCTTT
CDR3: CASSERDTEAFF

J: TRBJ2-1
V: TRBV12-3/TRBV12-4
size: -
D: -
DNA: TGTGCCAGCAGTCTTACCGGGACGGCTAGGCACAATGAGCAGTTCTTC
CDR3: CASSLTGTARHNEQFF

J: TRBJ1-1
V: TRBV12-3/TRBV12-4
size: few
D: -
DNA: TGTGCCAGCAGTTTACTGGGCACTGAAGCTTTCTTT
CDR3: CASSLLGTEAFF

J: TRBJ2-5
V: TRBV7-4
size: few
D: -
DNA: TGTGCCAGCAGCTTGGTTGGAGAGACCCAGTACTTC
CDR3: CASSLVGETQYF

J: TRBJ2-3
V: TRBV27
size: -
D: TRBD2
DNA: TGTGCCAGCAGTTTATCAGTAGCGGGGATGGCGACAGATACGCAGTATTTT
CDR3: CASSLSVAGMATDTQYF

J: TRBJ2-5
V: TRBV11-3
size: -
D: -
DNA: TGTGCCAGCAGCCAAGATCAACGGGAGCAAGAGACCCAGTACTTC
CDR3: CASSQDQREQETQYF

J: TRBJ1-1
V: TRBV12-3/TRBV12-4
size: -
D: -
DNA: TGTGCCAGCAGTTTAGTGGACGGGAACACTGAAGCTTTCTTT
CDR3: CASSLVDGNTEAFF

J: TRBJ1-4
V: TRBV24-1
size: -
D: -
DNA: TGTGCCACCAGTGATAGGCCCCCCAATGAAAAACTGTTTTTT
CDR3: CATSDRPPNEKLFF

J: TRBJ1-2
V: TRBV6-5
size: -
D: -
DNA: TGTGCCACTTCCCCCCGGACAGCCACTTACTATGGCTACACCTTC
CDR3: CATSPRTATYYGYTF

J: TRBJ1-2
V: TRBV12-3/TRBV12-4
size: -
D: TRBD1
DNA: TGTGCCAGCAGCCAGGGGGCATATGGCTACACCTTC
CDR3: CASSQGAYGYTF

J: TRBJ1-5
V: TRBV6-2/TRBV6-3
size: few
D: -
DNA: TGTGCCAGCAGGTTTCGGACAGATAGCAATCAGCCCCAGCATTTT
CDR3: CASRFRTDSNQPQHF

J: TRBJ1-1
V: TRBV5-4
size: -
D: TRBD1
DNA: TGTGCCAGCAGACCCGGACAGGGTATGAACACTGAAGCTTTCTTT
CDR3: CASRPGQGMNTEAFF

J: TRBJ2-5
V: TRBV29-1
size: -
D: -
DNA: TGCAGCGTTGAACCTCTTTCGTACAGAAAAGAGACCCAGTACTTC
CDR3: CSVEPLSYRKETQYF

J: TRBJ1-1
V: TRBV27
size: medium-sized
D: -
DNA: TGTGCCAGCAGGTTCCAGGGGAGCACTGAAGCTTTCTTT
CDR3: CASRFQGSTEAFF